The TCR beta chain under discussion was sequenced for a study of T-cell reconstitution after alpha-beta-depleted transplantation in children. A TCRbeta library incorporating unique molecular identifiers was prepared. MiXCR was run by TCRdb on the PCR reads, yielding one entry per CDR3 protein. The sample shows a few hundred thousand distinct CDR3 sequences, approximately 10% of them seen only once. This clonotype was counted a few times. This CDR3 spans 12 amino acids. The germline V and J ends were trimmed by 5 bases and 8 bases, with 9 bases remaining between them. From germline, CDR1 is SGHVS and CDR2 FNYEAQ.

The clonotype comes from a human donor who donated a stem cell graft to a child with acute lymphoblastic leukemia. This chain links TRBV7-6 with TRBJ2-2, with D unresolved. The sample consisted of PBMCs from the stem cell graft donor, taken from the stem cell graft. The CDR3 coding sequence is TGTGCCAGCAGCAACCTAAAGGGGGAGCTGTTTTTT. This encodes CASSNLKGELFF.